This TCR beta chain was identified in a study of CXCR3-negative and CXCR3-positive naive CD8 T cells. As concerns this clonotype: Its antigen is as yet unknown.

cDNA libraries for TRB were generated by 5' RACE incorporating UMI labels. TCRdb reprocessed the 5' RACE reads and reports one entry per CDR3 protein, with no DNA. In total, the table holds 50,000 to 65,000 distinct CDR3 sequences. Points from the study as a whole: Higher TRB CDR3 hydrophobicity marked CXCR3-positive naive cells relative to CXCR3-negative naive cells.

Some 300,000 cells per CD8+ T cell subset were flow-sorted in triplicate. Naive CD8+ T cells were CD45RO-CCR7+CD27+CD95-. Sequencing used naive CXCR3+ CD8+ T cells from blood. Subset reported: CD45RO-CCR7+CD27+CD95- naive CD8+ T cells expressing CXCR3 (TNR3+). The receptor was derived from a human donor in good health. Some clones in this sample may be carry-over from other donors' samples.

The CDR3 is CASSLDIGHINEQFF. The gene calls are TRBV5-1 and TRBJ2-1; TCRdb's D call, TRBD1, is unchecked because there is no DNA. The CDR3 has 15 residues. CDR1 and CDR2 from the germline V gene are SGHRS and YFSETQ. The variable domain in full, completed from reference TRBV5-1 and TRBJ2-1, reads KAGVTQTPRYLIKTRGQQVTLSCSPISGHRSVSWYQQTPGQGLQFLFEYFSETQRNKGNFPGRFSGRQFSNSRSEMNVSTLELGDSALYLCASSLDIGHINEQFFGPGTRLTVL.